These 25 T cell receptor beta chains were sequenced from one sample in a study of blood T cell repertoires in COVID-19. Method: immunoSEQ multiplex PCR; TCRdb's copy keeps in-frame clones and lacks some. The table includes 250,000 to 350,000 clones, 70% to 90% detected once. Sequencing input: peripheral blood. The receptors stem from a woman aged 55-69 years with acute or convalescent COVID-19.

The chain has TRBV28 and TRBJ1-1, with 7 nucleotides matching TRBD1. The CDR3 contains 14 residues. The junction had 3 bases not matched to a gene; V was cut back by 4 bases and J by 1 base. From germline, CDR1 is MDHEN and CDR2 SYDVKM. CDR3 coding DNA: TGTGCCAGCAGTTCAGGGGGAGGGAACACTGAAGCTTTCTTT. Its translation: CASSSGGGNTEAFF.

This clone was observed a handful of times. The chain joins TRBV6-2 or TRBV6-3 to TRBJ2-2; the match to TRBD2 covers 8 bases. V lost 2 bases, J lost 3 bases, and 11 bases stayed unmatched. CDR3 length equals 18 residues. Germline V CDR1 and CDR2: MNHEY, SVGEGT. CDR3 region: CASSYVRERETYTGELFF. The CDR3 nucleotides read TGTGCCAGCAGTTACGTGCGCGAGCGGGAGACCTACACCGGGGAGCTGTTTTTT.

The chain carries TRBV11-2 and TRBJ2-1; possible D gene TRBD2, 6 bases. V was clipped by 1 base and J by 3 bases, with 10 bases between them. From germline, CDR1 is SGHAT and CDR2 FQNNGV. The CDR3 is made up of 15 amino acids. CDR3 DNA sequence: TGTGCCAGCAGCTTAGGATGGGAGGTCTACAATGAGCAGTTCTTC. It yields the protein CASSLGWEVYNEQFF.

The rearrangement joins TRBV29-1 to TRBJ1-1; 9 bases agree with TRBD1. CDR1 is SQVTM, CDR2 ANQGSEA, per germline. The CDR3 runs 12 residues. Trimming cost V 4 bases and J 9 bases; bases outside gene matches: 6. The CDR3 sequence is CSVGGGQGKAFF. CDR3 nucleotides: TGCAGCGTTGGAGGGGGACAGGGCAAAGCTTTCTTT.

This chain links TRBV28 with TRBJ2-7; 7 nucleotides match TRBD1. From germline, CDR1 is MDHEN and CDR2 SYDVKM. V lost 7 bases and J lost 5; bases outside the gene matches: 8. The CDR3 sequence is 13 residues long. In DNA, the CDR3 is TGTGCCAGCACCTCTGGGGACAGCCACGAGCAGTACTTC. It yields the protein CASTSGDSHEQYF.

The chain has TRBV7-3 and TRBJ1-2; 8 nucleotides agree with TRBD1. V gave up 5 bases and J gave up 7 bases; unmatched junction bases: 6. Germline-derived CDR1 and CDR2 are SGHTA and FQGTGA. The CDR3 is 13 residues long. This CDR3 is CASSPQGAGGYTF. The CDR3 DNA sequence: TGTGCCAGCAGCCCCCAGGGGGCTGGTGGCTACACCTTC.

The chain employs TRBV27 and TRBJ2-1, with 8 bases fitting TRBD2. CDR1 and CDR2 from the germline V gene are MNHEY and SMNVEV (reference sequence). This CDR3 has 18 amino acids. With V trimmed by 4 bases and J by 7 bases, 18 bases remained unmatched. The CDR3 DNA sequence: TGTGCCAGCAGTTCCCAGCCCCTAACTAGCGGACGAGTGAATGAGCAGTTCTTC. This sequence encodes CASSSQPLTSGRVNEQFF.

V and J are TRBV27 and TRBJ2-1, with 8 bases aligning to TRBD1. Germline assignment: CDR1 MNHEY and CDR2 SMNVEV (reference sequence). The junction had 3 bases not matched to a gene; V was cut back by 8 bases and J by 3 bases. The CDR3 length is 13 residues. This CDR3 is CASRQGNYNEQFF. DNA of the CDR3: TGTGCCAGCCGACAGGGGAACTACAATGAGCAGTTCTTC.

The rearrangement joins TRBV11-2 to TRBJ2-2; 8 bases fit TRBD2. Per the germline V gene, CDR1 is SGHAT and CDR2 is FQNNGV. There are 15 residues in the CDR3. Unmatched junction bases numbered 5, after V lost 5 bases and J lost 3 bases. The CDR3 DNA reads TGTGCCAGCAGCACAAGCGGGGGACACACCGGGGAGCTGTTTTTT. Its protein is CASSTSGGHTGELFF.

The chain employs TRBV4-3 and TRBJ2-1; 7 bases line up with TRBD2. In germline, CDR1 is LGHNA, CDR2 YSLEER. V dropped 0 bases and J dropped 5; count of bases not matched to a gene: 7. The CDR3 runs to 16 residues. CDR3: CASSQDLRREDNEQFF. As DNA, the CDR3 is TGCGCCAGCAGCCAAGATCTGCGACGGGAGGACAATGAGCAGTTCTTC.

The chain recombines TRBV14 with TRBJ2-7, with 8 bases aligning to TRBD1. The CDR3 totals 15 residues. Germline lookup yields CDR1 SGHDN and CDR2 FVKESK. The V gene end was trimmed by 3 bases and the J gene end by 4 bases; junction bases not matched to a gene: 8. The CDR3, as DNA: TGTGCCAGCAGCCAGGGCCCAGGGGGCGCTTACGAGCAGTACTTC. Translation gives CASSQGPGGAYEQYF.

The CDR3 spells CASSLTAGDTQYF. The CDR3 DNA reads TGTGCCAGCAGCTTAACGGCTGGAGATACGCAGTATTTT. The J gene is TRBJ2-3, the V gene TRBV7-3; no reliable D call. Germline CDR1 and CDR2: SGHTA and FQGTGA. Trimming removed 0 bases at V and 5 bases at J, with 6 bases between. There are 13 residues in the CDR3.

V is TRBV7-8 and J is TRBJ2-7; TRBD1 agrees at 7 bases. Germline lookup yields CDR1 SGHVS and CDR2 FQNEAQ. With 4 bases clipped from V and 3 bases from J, the junction kept 6 bases outside the gene matches. The CDR3 contains 14 residues. CDR3: CASSYRQGYYEQYF. In DNA, the CDR3 is TGTGCCAGCAGCTATCGACAGGGATACTACGAGCAGTACTTC. The entire variable domain, with the rest obtained from reference TRBV7-8 and TRBJ2-7, is as follows: GAGVSQSPRYKVAKRGQDVALRCDPISGHVSLFWYQQALGQGPEFLTYFQNEAQLDKSGLPSDRFFAERPEGSVSTLKIQRTQQEDSAVYLCASSYRQGYYEQYFGPGTRLTVT.

The chain combines TRBV7-3 with TRBJ2-1, with TRBD1 matching 8 bases. The CDR3 consists of 15 residues. Germline V lookup: CDR1 SGHTA, CDR2 FQGTGA. With V trimmed by 1 base and J by 4 bases, 3 bases remained unmatched. CDR3 in amino acids: CASSLSRGLYNEQFF. Written as DNA, the CDR3 is TGTGCCAGCAGCTTAAGCAGGGGGCTATACAATGAGCAGTTCTTC. The full variable domain, completed using reference TRBV7-3 and TRBJ2-1, is GAGVSQTPSNKVTEKGKYVELRCDPISGHTALYWYRQSLGQGPEFLIYFQGTGAADDSGLPNDRFFAVRPEGSVSTLKIQRTERGDSAVYLCASSLSRGLYNEQFFGPGTRLTVL.

This sequence joins TRBV9 and TRBJ2-1; a weak D match, TRBD2 (6 bases). The CDR3 loop spans 16 amino acids. Trimming removed 3 bases from V and 2 bases from J, with 15 bases in between. Per germline, CDR1 SGDLS and CDR2 YYNGEE. CDR3 sequence: CASSAPSGAPYNEQFF. In DNA form, the CDR3 reads TGTGCCAGCAGCGCACCCTCGGGAGCCCCCTACAATGAGCAGTTCTTC.

The chain combines TRBV28 with TRBJ1-1, with D unresolved. From germline, CDR1 is MDHEN and CDR2 SYDVKM. This CDR3 is 14 amino acids long. The ends were cut back, 4 bases at V and 3 bases at J, with 12 bases in the middle. The CDR3 protein is CASSSTGLDTEAFF. The CDR3 region has the DNA TGTGCCAGCAGTTCAACGGGTCTGGACACTGAAGCTTTCTTT.

The rearrangement joins TRBV18 to TRBJ1-2, with a tentative D call TRBD1 (5 bases). Germline CDR1 and CDR2: KGHSH and LQKENI. The CDR3 is 16 residues long. Trimming took off 7 bases at V and 3 bases at J, with 21 bases between the two ends. This chain's CDR3 is CASFPGFGGEDYGYTF. In nucleotides, the CDR3 is TGTGCCAGCTTCCCCGGTTTCGGGGGAGAGGACTATGGCTACACCTTC.

This clone was recorded only once. The V and J genes are TRBV3-1 (or the pseudogene TRBV3-2) and TRBJ2-3, with 8 bases fitting TRBD1. Germline-derived CDR1 and CDR2 are LGHDT and YNNKEL (reference sequence). This CDR3 contains 14 residues. J gave up 3 bases and V 4 bases, and 3 bases lay outside the gene matches. For the CDR3, the DNA is TGTGCCAGCAGCCCGGACAGGGCTACAGATACGCAGTATTTT. It translates to CASSPDRATDTQYF.

The J gene is TRBJ2-1, the V gene TRBV7-8; D may be TRBD1 (5 bases). The germline CDR1 and CDR2 sequences are SGHVS and FQNEAQ. V was clipped by 1 base and J by 12 bases, with 13 bases between them. The CDR3 length is 13 residues. The CDR3 sequence is CASSLVGPRGQFF. Written as DNA, the CDR3 is TGTGCCAGCAGCTTAGTGGGGCCCCGTGGGCAGTTCTTC.

The genes are TRBV18 and TRBJ2-3; maybe TRBD1 (5 bases). V was clipped by 2 bases and J by 4 bases, with 7 bases between them. Germline lookup yields CDR1 KGHSH and CDR2 LQKENI. This CDR3 contains 13 residues. Here the CDR3 reads CASSPGAADTQYF. For the CDR3, the DNA is TGTGCCAGCTCACCAGGGGCCGCAGATACGCAGTATTTT.

The chain links TRBV10-3 to TRBJ2-3; TRBD2 aligns across 12 bases. The trim removed 6 bases at V and 0 bases at J, leaving 4 bases unmatched. The CDR3 spans 16 residues. CDR1 and CDR2 from the germline V gene are ENHRY and SYGVKD. In nucleotides, the CDR3 is TGTGCCATCAGGGACACTAGCGGGAGGAGCACAGATACGCAGTATTTT. Protein: CAIRDTSGRSTDTQYF.

The chain is built from TRBV7-2 and TRBJ1-1, with D hard to call. Germline V gene sequence: CDR1 SGHTA, CDR2 FQGNSA. The CDR3 spans 15 residues. The V end was cut by 0 bases, the J end by 0 bases, with 8 bases between. CDR3 amino acids: CASSLAPGMNTEAFF. The DNA of the CDR3 is TGTGCCAGCAGCTTAGCGCCGGGGATGAACACTGAAGCTTTCTTT.

The rearrangement links TRBV6-6 to TRBJ2-2; 7 nucleotides agree with TRBD2. This CDR3 is 15 amino acids long. Trimming at V came to 4 bases and at J to 10 bases, leaving 12 bases not matched to a gene. Germline assignment: CDR1 MNHNY and CDR2 SVGAGI (reference sequence). The CDR3 DNA reads TGTGCCAGCAGTTCCCCTCCCAGCGGGACGGAGGAGCTGTTTTTT. This sequence encodes CASSSPPSGTEELFF.

The V call is TRBV10-3, the J call TRBJ1-1; 7 bases map to TRBD1. The CDR3 has 14 residues. The V gene end was trimmed by 8 bases and the J gene end by 0 bases; junction bases not matched to a gene: 6. CDR1 and CDR2 from the germline V gene are ENHRY and SYGVKD. The CDR3, as DNA: TGTGCCATCGGGGACAGACTATTGAACACTGAAGCTTTCTTT. This gives the protein CAIGDRLLNTEAFF.

The sample holds one count of this clone. Compared with germline, one end of the junction differs, possibly owing to a read error. This chain links TRBV25-1 with TRBJ2-1; 8 bases are a match to TRBD1. The CDR3 is 9 amino acids. CDR1 and CDR2 from the germline V gene are MGHDK and SYGVNS. This chain's CDR3 is CAAGTGKIF. In DNA form, the CDR3 reads TGTGCGGCCGGGACAGGAAAAATCTTC.